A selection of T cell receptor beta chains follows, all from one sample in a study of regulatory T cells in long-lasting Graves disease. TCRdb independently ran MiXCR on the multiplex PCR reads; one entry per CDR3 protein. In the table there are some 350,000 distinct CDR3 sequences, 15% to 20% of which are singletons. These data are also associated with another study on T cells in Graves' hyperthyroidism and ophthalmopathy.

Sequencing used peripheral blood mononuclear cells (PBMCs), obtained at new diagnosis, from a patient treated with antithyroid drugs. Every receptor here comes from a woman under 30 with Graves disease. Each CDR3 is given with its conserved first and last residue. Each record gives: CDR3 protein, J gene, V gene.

CDR3 protein: CSAPPGTGFQETQYF; J gene: TRBJ2-5; V gene: TRBV20-1
CDR3 protein: CASSLATEETQYF; J gene: TRBJ2-5; V gene: TRBV5-1
CDR3 protein: CASSEPGKLFF; J gene: TRBJ1-4; V gene: TRBV2
CDR3 protein: CASSPAPGNTEAFF; J gene: TRBJ1-1; V gene: TRBV14
CDR3 protein: CSARGAGGYEQYF; J gene: TRBJ2-7; V gene: TRBV20-1
CDR3 protein: CASSTDRGGFDTEAFF; J gene: TRBJ1-1; V gene: TRBV19
CDR3 protein: CASGLEDTGELFF; J gene: TRBJ2-2; V gene: TRBV12-5
CDR3 protein: CASSLVESSYEQYF; J gene: TRBJ2-7; V gene: TRBV5-1
CDR3 protein: CASSSWTGNTEAFF; J gene: TRBJ1-1; V gene: TRBV5-1
CDR3 protein: CASSHTGTRDEQFF; J gene: TRBJ2-1; V gene: TRBV13
CDR3 protein: CASIRLNTEAFF; J gene: TRBJ1-1; V gene: TRBV7-9
CDR3 protein: CAGRYRGGGYTF; J gene: TRBJ1-2; V gene: TRBV19
CDR3 protein: CASSRTVLETQYF; J gene: TRBJ2-5; V gene: TRBV6-1
CDR3 protein: CSAELGSSATEAFF; J gene: TRBJ1-1; V gene: TRBV29-1
CDR3 protein: CASSLITGTKFWFGYTF; J gene: TRBJ1-2; V gene: TRBV5-7
CDR3 protein: CASTSTIGFSGNTIYF; J gene: TRBJ1-3; V gene: TRBV13
CDR3 protein: CASSSITREYEQYF; J gene: TRBJ2-7; V gene: TRBV5-1
CDR3 protein: CSAVLRGAGHSGELFF; J gene: TRBJ2-2; V gene: TRBV20-1
CDR3 protein: CASSQGTIAGGTDTQYF; J gene: TRBJ2-3; V gene: TRBV3-1
CDR3 protein: CASSLVLGTSSGNTIYF; J gene: TRBJ1-3; V gene: TRBV11-2
CDR3 protein: CASRPGGQSEHTQYF; J gene: TRBJ2-3; V gene: TRBV7-9
CDR3 protein: CASSEAAGLVGGELFF; J gene: TRBJ2-2; V gene: TRBV6-1
CDR3 protein: CASSRDGNEQFF; J gene: TRBJ2-1; V gene: TRBV2
CDR3 protein: CAWSVGSADTQYF; J gene: TRBJ2-3; V gene: TRBV30
CDR3 protein: CASIKDRGDEQFF; J gene: TRBJ2-1; V gene: TRBV2
CDR3 protein: CSATDSGANVLTF; J gene: TRBJ2-6; V gene: TRBV20-1
CDR3 protein: CASSVVLGDYNEQFF; J gene: TRBJ2-1; V gene: TRBV9
CDR3 protein: CASRARGGGTYGYTF; J gene: TRBJ1-2; V gene: TRBV2
CDR3 protein: CASSQSPGNEKLFF; J gene: TRBJ1-4; V gene: TRBV4-3
CDR3 protein: CASSLVGTGLDEQFF; J gene: TRBJ2-1; V gene: TRBV5-1
CDR3 protein: CASSYSDMPGAGEQFF; J gene: TRBJ2-1; V gene: TRBV6-2/TRBV6-3
CDR3 protein: CASSFSIAINQPQHF; J gene: TRBJ1-5; V gene: TRBV5-5
CDR3 protein: CSVAWTGRYGYTF; J gene: TRBJ1-2; V gene: TRBV29-1
CDR3 protein: CARNRGQGETQYF; J gene: TRBJ2-5; V gene: TRBV2
CDR3 protein: CASSLDLGVGSYNEQFF; J gene: TRBJ2-1; V gene: TRBV7-9
CDR3 protein: CSARGWTGGGETQYF; J gene: TRBJ2-5; V gene: TRBV20-1
CDR3 protein: CASSLGRGQGSYGYTF; J gene: TRBJ1-2; V gene: TRBV13
CDR3 protein: CASSEYSGGIEKLFF; J gene: TRBJ1-4; V gene: TRBV6-1
CDR3 protein: CASSLEDSYTYEQYF; J gene: TRBJ2-7; V gene: TRBV5-1
CDR3 protein: CASGLQGSTGELFF; J gene: TRBJ2-2; V gene: TRBV28
CDR3 protein: CASRREGHHYEQYF; J gene: TRBJ2-7; V gene: TRBV7-9
CDR3 protein: CASSHRGLNQPQHF; J gene: TRBJ1-5; V gene: TRBV3-1